The 15 T cell receptor beta chains given below trace back to one sample, sequenced in a study of HIV-infected children after antiretroviral therapy interruption. The TCR library was built from RNA with a 3' RACE protocol and unique molecular identifiers. One entry per CDR3 protein results from TCRdb running MiXCR on the 3' RACE reads. The sample records about 89,000 distinct CDR3 sequences, around 6.9% being singletons. Indicated treatment: PENTA 11 planned treatment interruption arm or continuous ART arm. The sample here was CD45RA+ CD4+ T cells from PBMCs, pooled from several time points, taken from a donor given antiretroviral therapy, either interrupted or continuous. The subset was: naive CD4+ CD45RA+ CD45RO- T cells. These receptors all come from a pool of human donors with HIV.

The rearrangement joins TRBV2 to TRBJ2-7; perhaps TRBD2 as D (5 bases). The CDR3 runs 12 residues. CDR1 is SNHLY and CDR2 is FYNNEI in the germline V gene. V was clipped by 8 bases and J by 6 bases, with 14 bases between them. CDR3 nucleotide sequence: TGTGCCAGCCTCCCCGGGGTAGGCGAGCAGTACTTC. Translating gives CASLPGVGEQYF.

This clonotype was observed many times. The V gene is TRBV6-6, the J gene TRBJ1-5, with a weak D call TRBD1 (6 bases). Germline CDR1 is MNHNY and CDR2 is SVGAGI (reference sequence). This CDR3 is 13 amino acids long. The ends were cut back, 5 bases at V and 11 bases at J, with 16 bases in the middle. The CDR3 sequence is CASSPAGGVAQHF. The CDR3 bases are TGTGCCAGCAGTCCCGCGGGGGGCGTAGCCCAGCATTTT.

In this sample, this clonotype turned up many times. The rearrangement links TRBV19 to TRBJ1-1; 9 nucleotides match TRBD1. V shed 6 bases, J shed 4 bases, and the junction held 9 bases outside the gene matches. There are 15 residues in the CDR3. In germline, CDR1 is LNHDA, CDR2 SQIVND (reference sequence). The chain's CDR3 is CASRRTTGGGTEAFF. The CDR3 DNA reads TGTGCCAGTAGACGTACGACAGGGGGAGGCACTGAAGCTTTCTTT.

By frequency in the sample, this clonotype is medium-sized. This rearrangement joins TRBV12-3 or TRBV12-4 to TRBJ1-5; perhaps TRBD1 as D (5 bases). Deletions cut 5 bases from V and 6 bases from J, with 14 bases between. The CDR3 length is 14 residues. CDR3 coding DNA: TGTGCCAGCAGTCCCTGGGGGGAGAGTCAGCCCCAGCATTTT. It is translated as CASSPWGESQPQHF.

Many counts were recorded for this clonotype. The chain links TRBV5-1 to TRBJ2-1; 7 bases align to TRBD2. From germline, CDR1 is SGHRS and CDR2 YFSETQ. The V gene end was trimmed by 2 bases and the J gene end by 8 bases; junction bases not matched to a gene: 10. The length of the CDR3 is 15 residues. CDR3 protein: CASSFISGSLDEQFF. In nucleotides, the CDR3 is TGCGCCAGCAGCTTCATTAGCGGGTCGCTTGATGAGCAGTTCTTC.

This clonotype was observed many times. This chain uses TRBV20-1 with TRBJ2-1; D is possibly TRBD1 (6 bases). The V and J ends lost 6 bases and 4 bases respectively, with 13 bases between them. Germline V gene data show CDR1 as DFQATT and CDR2 as SNEGSKA (reference sequence). The CDR3 is 13 amino acids. The CDR3 nucleotides read TGCAGTGCCATCCTGCAGGGGTACAATGAGCAGTTCTTC. Its protein is CSAILQGYNEQFF.

This clonotype appeared many times. This CDR3 is CASSLDFGQGPDTQYF. Here the CDR3 DNA reads TGTGCCAGCAGCTTAGATTTCGGGCAGGGTCCTGATACGCAGTATTTT. This chain connects TRBV11-3 to TRBJ2-3, with a tentative D call TRBD1 (5 bases). CDR1 SGHNT and CDR2 YENEEA come from the germline V gene. Trimming took off 0 bases at V and 6 bases at J, with 16 bases between the two ends. The CDR3 sequence is 16 residues long. The whole variable domain, remainder taken from reference TRBV11-3 and TRBJ2-3, is EAGVVQSPRYKIIEKKQPVAFWCNPISGHNTLYWYLQNLGQGPELLIRYENEEAVDDSQLPKDRFSAERLKGVDSTLKIQPAELGDSAVYLCASSLDFGQGPDTQYFGPGTRLTVL.

At least ten counts were recorded for this clonotype. The chain has TRBV7-3 and TRBJ2-7; TRBD1 matches 11 bases. The germline gives CDR1 SGHTA, CDR2 FQGTGA. The CDR3 runs to 13 residues. V lost 4 bases to trimming and J lost 6 bases; unmatched junction nucleotides: 2. CDR3 sequence: CASSWTGGGEQYF. In DNA form, the CDR3 reads TGTGCCAGCAGCTGGACAGGGGGCGGCGAGCAGTACTTC.

This clonotype was recorded at least ten times. This chain connects TRBV4-1 to TRBJ1-5; no firm D call. Germline V lookup: CDR1 MGHRA, CDR2 YSYEKL. V dropped 3 bases and J dropped 3 bases, with 3 bases sitting between them. The CDR3 extends over 12 amino acids. CDR3 coding DNA: TGCGCCAGCAGCCACCCCAATCAGCCCCAGCATTTT. Translated: CASSHPNQPQHF.

This clonotype was counted at least ten times. The rearrangement joins TRBV18 to TRBJ2-7; maybe TRBD2 (6 bases). CDR3 size: 14 residues. V lost 1 base, J lost 3 bases, and 10 bases lay in between. Per germline, CDR1 KGHSH and CDR2 LQKENI. CDR3 in DNA: TGTGCCAGCTCACCACGATTGGGGGGCTACGAGCAGTACTTC. Residues: CASSPRLGGYEQYF.

This clonotype has a count of ten or more. The rearrangement uses TRBV10-3 and TRBJ2-1, with D tentatively TRBD1 or TRBD2 (5 bases each). This CDR3 contains 15 residues. V lost 8 bases to trimming and J lost 2 bases, with 16 bases between them. Per the germline V gene, CDR1 is ENHRY and CDR2 is SYGVKD. The CDR3 reads CAIGSGTLPYNEQFF. For the CDR3, the DNA is TGTGCCATCGGGTCTGGGACCCTTCCCTACAATGAGCAGTTCTTC.

The CDR3 coding sequence is TGTGCCAGCAGCTTTCCGGGACTAGCGGGGGGCCACAATGAGCAGTTCTTC. It translates to CASSFPGLAGGHNEQFF. The V call is TRBV11-2, the J call TRBJ2-1, with TRBD2 matching 15 bases. The CDR3 is 17 amino acids. CDR1 and CDR2 from the germline V gene are SGHAT and FQNNGV. J lost 5 bases, V lost 3 bases, and 5 bases had no gene match.

This clonotype occurred many times. The genes are TRBV19 and TRBJ2-6; D is tentatively TRBD1 or TRBD2 (5 bases each). Trimming removed 8 bases from V and 3 bases from J, with 17 bases in between. This CDR3 region has 16 residues. Germline V gene lookup returns CDR1 LNHDA and CDR2 SQIVND (reference sequence). The CDR3 DNA sequence: TGTGCCAGTCGCCGGGACGGCTTTAATGGGGCCAACGTCCTGACTTTC. Encoded protein: CASRRDGFNGANVLTF.

In this sample, this clonotype turned up many times. The genes are TRBV6-1 and TRBJ2-5; 7 nucleotides line up with TRBD1. This CDR3 spans 16 amino acids. V lost 8 bases and J lost 0; bases outside the gene matches: 12. The germline gives CDR1 MNHNS, CDR2 SASEGT. The CDR3 here is CASVSGDRPYQETQYF. The DNA of the CDR3 is TGTGCCAGCGTGAGTGGGGACAGACCATACCAAGAGACCCAGTACTTC.

This clonotype was seen at least ten times. The gene calls are TRBV5-1 and TRBJ2-6; D ambiguous. The germline CDR1 and CDR2 sequences are SGHRS and YFSETQ. V lost 4 bases and J lost 0, with 11 bases in between. The CDR3 is made up of 16 amino acids. The CDR3 loop reads CASSPLSPSGANVLTF. The CDR3 nucleotides are TGCGCCAGCAGCCCCCTTAGCCCCTCTGGGGCCAACGTCCTGACTTTC. Looking up the rest from reference TRBV5-1 and TRBJ2-6 gives the full variable domain: KAGVTQTPRYLIKTRGQQVTLSCSPISGHRSVSWYQQTPGQGLQFLFEYFSETQRNKGNFPGRFSGRQFSNSRSEMNVSTLELGDSALYLCASSPLSPSGANVLTFGAGSRLTVL.